A selection of T cell receptor beta chains follows, all from one sample in a study of T cells after yellow fever vaccination. A single record per CDR3 protein comes from TCRdb applying MiXCR to the 5' RACE reads. This sample yields some 240,000 distinct CDR3 sequences, of which about 5.2% are seen a single time; 2.5% to 4% belongs to the top ten. The source material was CD4+ T cells sorted from PBMCs, sampled on the day of the yellow fever booster vaccination. These receptors were taken from a man between 18 and 35 years old who received the YFV17D yellow fever vaccine. The CDR3 runs from the conserved cysteine through the conserved F or W. A D gene is named only where the DNA matches it firmly.

-,TRBJ1-4,TRBV6-1,CAVRRSGEKLFF
TRBD1,TRBJ1-4,TRBV14,CASSQRQGWEKLFF
TRBD1,TRBJ1-5,TRBV7-2,CASSLAPYRGRGNQPQHF
TRBD1,TRBJ1-1,TRBV20-1,CSARQGLRNTEAFF
-,TRBJ2-1,TRBV7-6,CASSLEGVLREQFF
-,TRBJ2-1,TRBV9,CASSVVGNNEQFF
-,TRBJ1-1,TRBV5-1,CASIPGGGHTEAFF
-,TRBJ1-6,TRBV30,CAWSGGDNSPLHF
TRBD1,TRBJ1-2,TRBV11-2,CASRSNRGRGHGYTF
TRBD2,TRBJ2-2,TRBV27,CASSFLRGAYTGELFF
TRBD1,TRBJ1-1,TRBV5-4,CASSLETGVRTEAFF
TRBD1,TRBJ1-2,TRBV18,CASSPPTGTVYGYTF
TRBD2,TRBJ2-7,TRBV5-1,CASSPGLAINEQYF
-,TRBJ1-6,TRBV12-3/TRBV12-4,CASSHGGPLHF
-,TRBJ2-4,TRBV6-5,CASSALSGAKNIQYF
-,TRBJ1-5,TRBV4-1,CASSQEVRQTNQPQHF
TRBD2,TRBJ2-4,TRBV12-3/TRBV12-4,CASTPRVLAGGLLAKNIQYF
-,TRBJ2-5,TRBV5-1,CASSFPGTLETQYF
TRBD2,TRBJ2-1,TRBV10-1,CASSESGTSEYNEQFF
-,TRBJ2-1,TRBV12-3/TRBV12-4,CASRPGSLNEQFF
-,TRBJ1-2,TRBV5-1,CASSAHQGSDGYTF
-,TRBJ2-1,TRBV20-1,CSARDLSRTGLSNEQFF
-,TRBJ1-2,TRBV12-3/TRBV12-4,CASSPRTYYGYTF
TRBD2,TRBJ2-2,TRBV9,CASSVAERGGNTGELFF
-,TRBJ2-3,TRBV5-4,CASTHPQGDTQYF
TRBD2,TRBJ2-3,TRBV5-1,CASSQGLAGDTDTQYF
TRBD1,TRBJ1-2,TRBV7-2,CASSFGQGLYGYTF
-,TRBJ1-4,TRBV10-1,CASGDRGAEKLFF
-,TRBJ2-1,TRBV15,CATSRDRASNEQFF
-,TRBJ1-1,TRBV6-6,CASRADRMSMNTEAFF
-,TRBJ2-4,TRBV5-4,CASSLDFSQRNIQYF
TRBD2,TRBJ2-3,TRBV7-8,CASSLAVWRGDPDTQYF
TRBD2,TRBJ2-3,TRBV24-1,CATSDSEAGYTDTQYF
-,TRBJ2-5,TRBV5-6,CASHPWYQETQYF
-,TRBJ1-6,TRBV6-5,CASSQAPNSPLHF
-,TRBJ2-7,TRBV6-1,CASSEAVGAPYEQYF
-,TRBJ2-5,TRBV7-7,CASSLAGSLKETQYF
-,TRBJ1-4,TRBV5-5,CASSLEWTNEKLFF
TRBD1,TRBJ1-2,TRBV9,CASSVLGTGGNYGYTF
TRBD2,TRBJ2-3,TRBV12-5,CASGQTSGGDMGTDTQYF
-,TRBJ1-1,TRBV14,CASSLFQFDEAFF
-,TRBJ1-3,TRBV7-8,CASSRVMIGTSGNTIYF
-,TRBJ1-6,TRBV7-8,CASSFNRSPLHF
-,TRBJ2-3,TRBV4-2,CASSPGTPMDTQYF
-,TRBJ2-1,TRBV12-5,CASGLRGAGNEQFF